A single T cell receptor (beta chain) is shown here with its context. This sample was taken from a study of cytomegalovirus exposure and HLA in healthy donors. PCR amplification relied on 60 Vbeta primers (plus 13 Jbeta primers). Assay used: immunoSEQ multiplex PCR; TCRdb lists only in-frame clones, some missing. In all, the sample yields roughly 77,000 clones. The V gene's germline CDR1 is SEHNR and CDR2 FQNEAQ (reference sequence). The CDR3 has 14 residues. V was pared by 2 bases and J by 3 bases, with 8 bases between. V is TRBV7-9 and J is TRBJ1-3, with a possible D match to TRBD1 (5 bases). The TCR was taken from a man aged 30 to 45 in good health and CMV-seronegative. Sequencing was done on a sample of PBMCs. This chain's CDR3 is CASSLQGGGNTIYF. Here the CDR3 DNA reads TGTGCCAGCAGCTTACAGGGTGGTGGAAACACCATATATTTT.